The clone carrying this T cell receptor beta chain was seen more than once but under ten times. Trimming stripped 3 bases from V and 8 bases from J, with 7 bases between. This CDR3 contains 11 residues. Germline V gene sequence: CDR1 SEHNR, CDR2 FQNEAQ (reference sequence). The source of the sample is a study of CD8+ T cells in alopecia areata. Following RNA extraction, reverse transcription yielded cDNA that acted as the sequencing template. The table came from immunoSEQ multiplex PCR; TCRdb's copy has only in-frame clones and leaves some out. The table has 150,000 or so clones, 40% to 65% seen once.

This chain uses TRBV7-9 with TRBJ1-2; no clear D gene. The sequence was obtained from a human donor with alopecia areata. The source material was CD8+ T cells sorted from blood, sampled at week 0. The CDR3 DNA reads TGTGCCAGCAGCTTTGGGTGGGGCTACACCTTC. Its translation is CASSFGWGYTF.